The 18 T cell receptor beta chains in this list originate from one sample, sequenced in a study of T cells in Graves' hyperthyroidism and ophthalmopathy. The investigators amplified TCR beta CDR3 regions from RNA transcripts. TCR CDR3 underwent first-round RT-PCR with the HTBI primer set. TCRdb used MiXCR to reprocess the multiplex PCR reads, holding one entry per CDR3 protein. This table holds around 400,000 distinct CDR3 sequences, approximately 14% found once. Sequencing input: blood. The receptors here all came from a woman between 55 and 75 years old with Graves' ophthalmopathy.

About this clonotype: Sequence at one end of the junction differs from germline and may be a read error. This chain connects TRBV4-1 to TRBJ2-7; D remains unclear. The CDR3 is 15 amino acids. CDR1 and CDR2 (germline): MGHRA, YSYEKL. CDR3 DNA sequence: TGCGCCAGCGGCCAAGATAGTGTGCCTTCCTACGAGCAGTACTTC. It specifies CASGQDSVPSYEQYF.

The sample holds many counts of this clonotype. The J gene is TRBJ1-2, the V gene TRBV13; D gene ambiguous. V lost 5 bases, J lost 8 bases, and 18 bases lay in between. The CDR3 consists of 14 residues. Germline V gives CDR1 PRHDT, CDR2 FYEKMQ (reference sequence). The CDR3 protein is CASSTGGVGEGYTF. Written as DNA, the CDR3 is TGTGCCAGCAGCACCGGAGGCGTCGGTGAGGGCTACACCTTC.

At least ten counts were recorded for this clonotype. The V and J genes are TRBV28 and TRBJ2-2; 10 nucleotides match TRBD2. The germline CDR1 and CDR2 sequences are MDHEN and SYDVKM. CDR3 size: 16 residues. The junction had 7 bases not matched to a gene; V was cut back by 2 bases and J by 7 bases. CDR3 in DNA: TGTGCCAGCAGTTTAACTAGCGGGGCCCTAGGCGGGGAGCTGTTTTTT. This translates into CASSLTSGALGGELFF.

The chain links TRBV10-3 to TRBJ2-7; D is unresolved. This CDR3 is 14 amino acids long. Per the germline V gene, CDR1 is ENHRY and CDR2 is SYGVKD. V was shortened by 10 bases and J by 0 bases, with 16 bases between the two germline ends. DNA for the CDR3: TGTGCCACGCTCCAGGATTTCAGCTCCTACGAGCAGTACTTC. Amino acid sequence: CATLQDFSSYEQYF.

The chain is built from TRBV20-1 and TRBJ1-2; D is unclear. This CDR3 has 11 residues. CDR1 DFQATT and CDR2 SNEGSKA come from the germline V gene (reference sequence). CDR3 nucleotides: TGCAGGGCCTATATGGAGGATGGCTACACCTTC. Protein product: CRAYMEDGYTF.

The rearrangement uses TRBV7-2 and TRBJ2-2, with 7 positions matching TRBD1. There are 16 residues in the CDR3. From germline, CDR1 is SGHTA and CDR2 FQGNSA. With 5 bases clipped from V and 4 bases from J, the junction kept 10 bases outside the gene matches. CDR3 amino acids: CASSRTLGGPTGELFF. CDR3 nucleotide sequence: TGTGCCAGCAGCCGCACGCTAGGGGGCCCCACCGGGGAGCTGTTTTTT.

The table lists this clonotype with a few counts. The chain employs TRBV6-5 and TRBJ2-7; perhaps TRBD2 as D (5 bases). The germline V and J ends were trimmed by 0 bases and 0 bases, with 15 bases remaining between them. Looked up from germline, CDR1 is MNHEY and CDR2 is SVGAGI. The CDR3 is 17 amino acids. The CDR3 DNA sequence: TGTGCCAGCAGTTACTCCCGTAGTTCGGGAAGCTCCTACGAGCAGTACTTC. Protein sequence: CASSYSRSSGSSYEQYF.

This clonotype was picked up many times. The gene calls are TRBV11-2 and TRBJ2-7; no reliable D call. CDR1 is SGHAT, CDR2 FQNNGV, per germline. The V gene lost 1 base and the J gene lost 0 bases, with 4 bases spanning the gap. The CDR3 consists of 13 residues. CDR3 loop: CASSLGASYEQYF. For the CDR3, the DNA is TGTGCCAGCAGCTTAGGGGCCTCCTACGAGCAGTACTTC.

This chain links TRBV20-1 with TRBJ2-7, with no clear D. This CDR3 region has 13 residues. Trimming stripped 6 bases from V and 1 base from J, with 13 bases between. Germline V CDR1 and CDR2: DFQATT, SNEGSKA (reference sequence). This chain's CDR3 is CSAAWTDSYEQYF. As DNA, the CDR3 is TGCAGTGCAGCCTGGACGGATTCCTACGAGCAGTACTTC.

In its sample, this clonotype was seen many times. The chain is built from TRBV28 and TRBJ2-1; D possibly matches TRBD1 or TRBD2 (5 bases each). The CDR3 is made up of 17 amino acids. Germline loops: CDR1 MDHEN, CDR2 SYDVKM. V was pared by 4 bases and J by 0 bases, with 16 bases between. The DNA for the CDR3 is TGTGCCAGCAGTTCTCCGGGACGGTTGAGCTCCTACAATGAGCAGTTCTTC. As protein: CASSSPGRLSSYNEQFF.

With regard to this clonotype: A much more abundant neighbour one base away suggests this may be a read error. The rearrangement joins TRBV3-1 to TRBJ2-7, with 13 bases fitting TRBD2. V shed 4 bases, J shed 9 bases, and the junction held 12 bases outside the gene matches. The CDR3 has 16 residues. Germline values: CDR1 LGHDT, CDR2 YNNKEL (reference sequence). CDR3 protein: CASSLSAGLAGSGQYF. CDR3 sequence (DNA): TGTGCCAGCAGCCTCAGTGCGGGACTAGCGGGATCCGGGCAGTACTTC.

This clonotype was observed many times. The chain carries TRBV5-1 and TRBJ2-7; D uncertain. Trimming took 0 bases from V and 5 from J, leaving 12 bases between them. The CDR3 contains 14 residues. Germline V gene lookup returns CDR1 SGHRS and CDR2 YFSETQ. The CDR3 DNA is TGCGCCAGCAGCTTGGAATACTCTTCTGACGAGCAGTACTTC. This encodes CASSLEYSSDEQYF.

This clonotype was seen a few times. This clone may be a read error of a much larger clone one base away. CDR3 loop: CASRLLAGDEQYF. For the CDR3, the DNA is TGTGCCAGCAGACTACTAGCGGGAGACGAGCAGTACTTC. This chain links TRBV6-1 with TRBJ2-7, with 11 bases that match TRBD2. Trimming at V came to 6 bases and at J to 5 bases, leaving 3 bases not matched to a gene. This CDR3 comprises 13 residues. Germline lookup yields CDR1 MNHNS and CDR2 SASEGT.

This clonotype was observed at least ten times. CDR3 sequence (DNA): TGTGCCAGCAGCTTAGGGCTAGCGGGTCTCGCAGGCAATGAGCAGTTCTTC. Its protein is CASSLGLAGLAGNEQFF. The chain links TRBV7-6 to TRBJ2-1; 8 bases are shared with TRBD2. Per the germline V gene, CDR1 is SGHVS and CDR2 is FNYEAQ. This CDR3 is 17 amino acids long. J gave up 6 bases and V 1 base, and 11 bases lay outside the gene matches.

The rearrangement joins TRBV9 to TRBJ2-7; TRBD2 matches 9 bases. Germline values: CDR1 SGDLS, CDR2 YYNGEE. This CDR3 has 15 residues. The ends lost 3 bases at V and 5 bases at J; junction bases unmatched: 9. For the CDR3, the DNA is TGTGCCAGCAGCGCCGGGACTAGCCTGGGCAACGAGCAGTACTTC. Translated, it gives CASSAGTSLGNEQYF. Drawing the rest from reference TRBV9 and TRBJ2-7, the complete variable domain is DSGVTQTPKHLITATGQRVTLRCSPRSGDLSVYWYQQSLDQGLQFLIQYYNGEERAKGNILERFSAQQFPDLHSELNLSSLELGDSALYFCASSAGTSLGNEQYFGPGTRLTVT.

This clonotype has only a few counts. The V and J genes are TRBV18 and TRBJ2-7; D could derive from TRBD1 or TRBD2 (5 bases each). CDR1 is KGHSH, CDR2 LQKENI, per germline. The CDR3 runs to 15 residues. Trimming left V 3 bases short and J 0 bases short, with 12 bases between. The CDR3: CASSPGTSSSYEQYF. The CDR3 coding sequence is TGTGCCAGCTCACCGGGGACGTCGAGCTCCTACGAGCAGTACTTC.

This clonotype occurred many times. This rearrangement joins TRBV7-2 to TRBJ2-7, with 9 bases aligning to TRBD1. From germline, CDR1 is SGHTA and CDR2 FQGNSA. The CDR3 length is 15 residues. V lost 5 bases to trimming and J lost 2 bases; unmatched junction nucleotides: 7. The CDR3 DNA follows: TGTGCCAGCAGCCGAACCGGGACAGGGACCTACGAGCAGTACTTC. Translating it yields CASSRTGTGTYEQYF.

This clonotype was seen at least ten times. V and J are TRBV3-1 and TRBJ1-2; maybe TRBD1 (5 bases). Germline V gene data show CDR1 as LGHDT and CDR2 as YNNKEL (reference sequence). V was pared by 4 bases and J by 2 bases, with 8 bases between. The CDR3 covers 13 residues. This chain's CDR3 is CASSPTENYGYTF. CDR3 coding DNA: TGTGCCAGCAGCCCGACAGAAAACTATGGCTACACCTTC.